The 3 T cell receptor beta chains below come from one sample, sequenced in a study of regulatory T cells in long-lasting Graves disease. Indicated time point: persistent/refractory GD, antithyroid drugs over 5 years with positive TRAb. PBMC RNA served as the TCR library source. Library construction for TCR beta used iRepertoire HTBI primers and Arm-PCR of CDR3 regions. TCRdb reanalysed the multiplex PCR reads using MiXCR and keeps one entry per CDR3 protein. The table lists hundreds of thousands of distinct CDR3 sequences, 30% of them singletons, with 42% in the top ten. The sample here was peripheral blood mononuclear cells (PBMCs), taken when the disease was refractory, from a patient treated with antithyroid drugs. The receptors originated from a female donor with Graves disease.

This clonotype was counted a few times. The rearrangement joins TRBV19 to TRBJ1-5; 8 bases match TRBD1. Germline lookup yields CDR1 LNHDA and CDR2 SQIVND (reference sequence). This CDR3 contains 15 residues. The ends lost 9 bases at V and 1 base at J; junction bases unmatched: 8. Here the CDR3 reads CASNRQGQSNQPQHF. The CDR3 region has the DNA TGTGCCAGCAACCGACAGGGGCAGAGCAATCAGCCCCAGCATTTT.

In its sample, this clonotype was seen a few times. V and J are TRBV6-5 and TRBJ2-6; D remains ambiguous. Germline CDR1 MNHEY, CDR2 SVGAGI. This CDR3 is built from 16 residues. Trimming stripped 4 bases from V and 0 bases from J, with 10 bases between. CDR3 DNA sequence: TGTGCCAGCAGTTCCCCCGGCGGCTCTGGGGCCAACGTCCTGACTTTC. Translating it yields CASSSPGGSGANVLTF.

This chain links TRBV12-3 or TRBV12-4 with TRBJ2-2; TRBD2 might be the D (6 bases). The V and J ends lost 5 bases and 1 base respectively, with 14 bases between them. This CDR3 comprises 16 residues. CDR3 loop: CASSGGWGLNTGELFF. CDR3 in DNA: TGTGCCAGCAGTGGGGGGTGGGGATTGAACACCGGGGAGCTGTTTTTT.